The text below deals with one T cell receptor (beta chain). Its antigen is not known. Total RNA, at least 5.5 micrograms per sample, came from PBMCs. The sample originates from a study of blood T cells in healthy people across ages. With a J-beta primer mix and a sample-barcoded 5' primer, a second PCR ran roughly 6 to 11 cycles. Each cDNA molecule received a tag from a template-switch adaptor that had 12 random nucleotides. TCRdb reanalysed the 5' RACE reads using MiXCR and keeps one entry per CDR3 protein. The table lists hundreds of thousands of distinct CDR3 sequences, 45% to 50% of them singletons. Study-wide findings and caveats: Higher diversity, along with more naive CD4+ cells, distinguished long-lived donors from aged donors.

The V and J ends lost 4 bases and 4 bases respectively, with 11 bases between them. This CDR3 spans 14 amino acids. CDR1 is SGHVS, CDR2 FQNEAQ, per germline. The chain recombines TRBV7-8 with TRBJ2-1; no clear D. The sequenced sample consisted of blood. This TCR derives from a woman aged 55-69 years in good health. This CDR3 reads CASSSAGRYNEQFF. DNA for the CDR3: TGTGCCAGCAGCTCGGCTGGCAGATACAATGAGCAGTTCTTC. Full variable domain (outside the CDR3, taken from reference TRBV7-8 and TRBJ2-1): GAGVSQSPRYKVAKRGQDVALRCDPISGHVSLFWYQQALGQGPEFLTYFQNEAQLDKSGLPSDRFFAERPEGSVSTLKIQRTQQEDSAVYLCASSSAGRYNEQFFGPGTRLTVL.